The 6 T cell receptor beta chains reported below all come from one sample, sequenced in a study of CXCR3-negative and CXCR3-positive naive CD8 T cells. Findings of the study overall: Against CXCR3-negative naive cells, CXCR3-positive naive cells showed more hydrophobic TRB CDR3s.

These receptors' targets are unknown. UMI-labeled 5' RACE yielded the TRB cDNA libraries. TCRdb reprocessed the 5' RACE reads, with one entry per CDR3 protein and no DNA. The sample table sets out approximately 90,000 distinct CDR3 sequences. The material sequenced was naive CXCR3+ CD8+ T cells from blood. Subset of the sample: CD45RO-CCR7+CD27+CD95- naive CD8+ T cells expressing CXCR3 (TNR3+). These receptors were obtained from a human donor in good health. Some clones in this sample may be carry-over from other donors' samples.

The gene calls are TRBV7-9 and TRBJ2-7; TCRdb proposes TRBD2, but this gene call is untestable without DNA. This CDR3 is 13 amino acids long. The germline V gene has CDR1 SEHNR and CDR2 FQNEAQ (reference sequence). CDR3: CASSSAGLREQYF.

The chain recombines TRBV20-1 with TRBJ2-1. There are 17 residues in the CDR3. Germline V CDR1 and CDR2: DFQATT, SNEGSKA (reference sequence). The CDR3 reads CSARDKSLASSYNEQFF.

V is TRBV2 and J is TRBJ2-7. Germline V lookup: CDR1 SNHLY, CDR2 FYNNEI. The CDR3 runs 12 residues. CDR3 protein: CASGESSYEHYF.

The rearrangement uses TRBV4-3 and TRBJ2-7; the D gene TCRdb calls, TRBD2, cannot be checked with no DNA. Germline CDR1 LGHNA, CDR2 YSLEER. The CDR3 runs 15 residues. CDR3 protein: CASSQDRDLTYEQYF.

V and J are TRBV7-9 and TRBJ2-1. The CDR3 runs 12 residues. Germline CDR1 is SEHNR and CDR2 is FQNEAQ (reference sequence). The CDR3 spells CASSFRSVEQFF.

V and J are TRBV15 and TRBJ1-1; TCRdb's D gene call, TRBD1, goes unchecked for lack of DNA. CDR3 length: 16 amino acids. Germline-derived CDR1 and CDR2 are LNHNV and YYDKDF (reference sequence). This CDR3 is CATSRDPRHENTEAFF.